This TCR beta chain emerged from a study of cytomegalovirus exposure and HLA in healthy donors. Study-level results: Specific recognition of CMV antigens was confirmed in vitro for a few chains (all CMV-associated).

Trimming took 0 bases from V and 2 from J, leaving 13 bases between them. The CDR3 is made up of 16 amino acids. CDR1 and CDR2 (germline): SGHDT, YYEEEE. Clones were sequenced by immunoSEQ multiplex PCR, and TCRdb holds only the in-frame ones, with some missing. In the table there are 100,000 to 150,000 clones, around 94% of which are singletons. As for this clone: The antigen remains unidentified.

The chain joins TRBV5-6 to TRBJ2-3; a weak D match, TRBD2 (5 bases). The sequence came from a woman under 30 in good health and CMV-seronegative. Sequencing used PBMCs. The CDR3, as DNA: TGTGCCAGCAGCTTGGCTTTTTCGGGGAACACAGATACGCAGTATTTT. Encoded protein: CASSLAFSGNTDTQYF. Using reference TRBV5-6 and TRBJ2-3 for the parts outside the CDR3, the full variable domain is DAGVTQSPTHLIKTRGQQVTLRCSPKSGHDTVSWYQQALGQGPQFIFQYYEEEERQRGNFPDRFSGHQFPNYSSELNVNALLLGDSALYLCASSLAFSGNTDTQYFGPGTRLTVL.